This note documents a single T cell receptor (beta chain) sequence. This record belongs to a study of blood T cell repertoires in COVID-19. Study-level information: Specimens from acute and convalescent COVID-19 originated in the United States, Italy and Spain. The cDNA or gDNA used as material had been derived from T cells, B-cell-depleted T cells, or PBMCs.

The participants were between about 18 and 90 years old and came from about two dozen US areas. Cohort placement rested on clinical history that participants reported themselves. Sequencing was performed with immunoSEQ multiplex PCR; in TCRdb, only in-frame clones are kept and a portion is missing. Counted here are around 200,000 clones, about 86% occurring once; the ten biggest clones make up roughly 4%. This CDR3 has 14 amino acids. Germline lookup yields CDR1 MNHEY and CDR2 SVGAGI. V trimming: 7 bases; J trimming: 4 bases; junction bases outside the gene matches: 6. The chain joins TRBV6-5 to TRBJ1-2; 10 bases agree with TRBD1. Sequencing was carried out using PBMCs or T cells enriched from blood (not recorded which). The source is a woman younger than 45 who had been exposed to COVID-19. DNA for the CDR3: TGTGCCAGCATGACAGGGGGCGCCGGCTATGGCTACACCTTC. This encodes CASMTGGAGYGYTF.